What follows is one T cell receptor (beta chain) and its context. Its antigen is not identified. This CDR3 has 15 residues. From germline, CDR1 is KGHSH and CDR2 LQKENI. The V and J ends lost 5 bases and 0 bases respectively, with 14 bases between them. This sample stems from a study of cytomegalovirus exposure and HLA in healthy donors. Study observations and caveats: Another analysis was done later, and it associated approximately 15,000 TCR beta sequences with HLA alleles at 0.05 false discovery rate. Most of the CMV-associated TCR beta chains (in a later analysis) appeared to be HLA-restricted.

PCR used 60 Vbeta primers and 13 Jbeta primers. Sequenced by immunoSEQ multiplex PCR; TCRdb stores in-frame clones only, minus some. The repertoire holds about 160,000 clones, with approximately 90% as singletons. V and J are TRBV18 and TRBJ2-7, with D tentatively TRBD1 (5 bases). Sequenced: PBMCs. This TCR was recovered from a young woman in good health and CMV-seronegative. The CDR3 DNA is TGTGCCAGCTCATTCCAGGGCGTACCCTCCTACGAGCAGTACTTC. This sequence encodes CASSFQGVPSYEQYF.